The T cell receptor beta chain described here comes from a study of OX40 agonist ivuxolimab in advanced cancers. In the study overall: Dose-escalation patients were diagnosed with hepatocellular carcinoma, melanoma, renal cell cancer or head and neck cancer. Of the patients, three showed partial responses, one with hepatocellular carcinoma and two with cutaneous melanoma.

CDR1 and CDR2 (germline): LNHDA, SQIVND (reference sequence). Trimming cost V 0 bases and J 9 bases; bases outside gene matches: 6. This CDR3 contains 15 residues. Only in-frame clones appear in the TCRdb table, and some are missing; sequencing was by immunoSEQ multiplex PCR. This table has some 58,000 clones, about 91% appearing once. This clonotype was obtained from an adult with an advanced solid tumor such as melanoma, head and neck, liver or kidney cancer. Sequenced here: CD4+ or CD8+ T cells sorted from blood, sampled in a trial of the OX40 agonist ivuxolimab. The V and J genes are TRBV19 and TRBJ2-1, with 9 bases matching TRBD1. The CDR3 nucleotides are TGTGCCAGTAGTATAGAGGGACAGGGTGGGGCTGAGCAGTTCTTC. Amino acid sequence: CASSIEGQGGAEQFF.